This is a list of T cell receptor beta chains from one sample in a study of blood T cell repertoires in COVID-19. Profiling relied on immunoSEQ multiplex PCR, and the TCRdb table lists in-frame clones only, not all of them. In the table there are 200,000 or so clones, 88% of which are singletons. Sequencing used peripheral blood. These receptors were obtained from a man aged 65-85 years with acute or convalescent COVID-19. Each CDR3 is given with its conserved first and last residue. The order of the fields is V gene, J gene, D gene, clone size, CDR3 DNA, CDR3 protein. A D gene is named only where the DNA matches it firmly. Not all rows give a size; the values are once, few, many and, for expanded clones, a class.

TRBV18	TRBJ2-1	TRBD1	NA	TGTGCCAGCTCAGCGACAGGGAACAATGAGCAGTTCTTC	CASSATGNNEQFF
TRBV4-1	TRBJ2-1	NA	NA	TGCGCCAGCAGCCGTAATAGCGTTAATGAGCAGTTCTTC	CASSRNSVNEQFF
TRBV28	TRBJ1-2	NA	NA	TGTGCCAGCAGTCCCTTTAGCCCTAACTATGGCTACACCTTC	CASSPFSPNYGYTF
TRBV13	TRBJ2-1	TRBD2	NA	TGTGCCAGCAGCCAATGGGGACTACGGCCGAATGAGCAGTTCTTC	CASSQWGLRPNEQFF
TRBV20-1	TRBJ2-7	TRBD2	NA	TGCAGTGCTAGTAGCGGGAGATTTGCCTACGAGCAGTACTTC	CSASSGRFAYEQYF
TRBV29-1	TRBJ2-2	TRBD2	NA	TGCAGCGTTGAAACTAGCGGGAGCTTGGTGACCGGGGAGCTGTTTTTT	CSVETSGSLVTGELFF
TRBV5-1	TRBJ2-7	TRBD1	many	TGCGCCAGTAGCCCGGGACAGCGCCCCTACGAGCAGTACTTC	CASSPGQRPYEQYF
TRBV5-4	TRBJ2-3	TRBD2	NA	TGTGCCAGCAGTTTAGCGGGAGTCGTCACAGATACGCAGTATTTT	CASSLAGVVTDTQYF
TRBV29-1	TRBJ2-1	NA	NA	TGCAGCGCTCTACCCTATGCGGACACCTCCTACAATGAGCAGTTCTTC	CSALPYADTSYNEQFF
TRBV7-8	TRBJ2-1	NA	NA	TGTGCCAGCAGCTTAAGGCCAGGGGACAACTACAATGAGCAGTTCTTC	CASSLRPGDNYNEQFF
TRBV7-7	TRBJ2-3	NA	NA	TGTGCCAGCAGCTTAGATCATACAGAAGATACGCAGTATTTT	CASSLDHTEDTQYF
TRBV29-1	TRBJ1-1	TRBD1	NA	TGCAGCGTACGGACAGGGATGAACACTGAAGCTTTCTTT	CSVRTGMNTEAFF
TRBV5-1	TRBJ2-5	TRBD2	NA	TGCGCCAGCAGCCCCGGGACTAGCAAGGAGACCCAGTACTTC	CASSPGTSKETQYF
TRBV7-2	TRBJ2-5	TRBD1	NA	TGTGCCAGCAGCCAGACAATCCGGGACAGGGGTGGGACCCAGTACTTC	CASSQTIRDRGGTQYF
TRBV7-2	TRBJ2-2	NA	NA	TGTGCCAGCAGCCCTACGGGACTTCACACCGGGGAGCTGTTTTTT	CASSPTGLHTGELFF
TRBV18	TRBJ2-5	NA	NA	TGTGCCAGCTCACAAAAGGGAGGAGAGACCCAGTACTTC	CASSQKGGETQYF
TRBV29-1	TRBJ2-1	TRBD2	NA	TGCAGCGTTGCAGTTATCGCGGGACTAGCGGGAGGGTACAATGAGCAGTTCTTC	CSVAVIAGLAGGYNEQFF
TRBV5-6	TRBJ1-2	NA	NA	TGTGCCAGCAGCCAGTTTCAGAGTTCGGGGGGCTACACCTTC	CASSQFQSSGGYTF
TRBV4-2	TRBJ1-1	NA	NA	TGTGCCAGCAGCCATGCTCAGATCGAGGAGAACACTGAAGCTTTCTTT	CASSHAQIEENTEAFF
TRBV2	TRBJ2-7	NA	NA	TGTGCCAGCAGGAAGGGACTTCCCTACGAGCAGTACTTC	CASRKGLPYEQYF
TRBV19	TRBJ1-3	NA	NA	TGTGCCAGTAGGGACACCATCTCTGGAAACACCATATATTTT	CASRDTISGNTIYF
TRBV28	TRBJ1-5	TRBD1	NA	TGTGCCAGCAGTAGACAGGGACGAAGCAATCAGCCCCAGCATTTT	CASSRQGRSNQPQHF
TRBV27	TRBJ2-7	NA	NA	TGTGCCAGCAGGCCCGACAGCTACTCCTACGAGCAGTACTTC	CASRPDSYSYEQYF
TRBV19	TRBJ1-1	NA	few	TGTGCCAGTAGTATAAAGGCGGTCAGTGAAGCTTTCTTT	CASSIKAVSEAFF
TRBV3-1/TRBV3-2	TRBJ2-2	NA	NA	TGTGCCAGCAGCCATCGATCGACAGGGAACACCGGGGAGCTGTTTTTT	CASSHRSTGNTGELFF
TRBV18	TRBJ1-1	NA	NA	TGTGCCAGCTCACCAGGGGCTCGCACTGAAGCTTTCTTT	CASSPGARTEAFF
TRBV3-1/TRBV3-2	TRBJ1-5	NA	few	TGTGCCAGCAGCCAAGACCTGAATCAGCCCCAGCATTTT	CASSQDLNQPQHF
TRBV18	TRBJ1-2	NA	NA	TGTGCCAGCTCACCCTCCCCAGGGAATGGCTACACCTTC	CASSPSPGNGYTF
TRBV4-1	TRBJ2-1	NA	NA	TGCGCCAGCAGCCCCTCCGGGAGCTACAATGAGCAGTTCTTC	CASSPSGSYNEQFF
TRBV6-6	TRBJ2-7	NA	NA	TGTGCCAGCAGTTACTTACGGGTTGGTTACGAGCAGTACTTC	CASSYLRVGYEQYF
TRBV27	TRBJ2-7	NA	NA	TGTGCCAGCAGTTTATCGCCGGGGAGCTACGAGCAGTACTTC	CASSLSPGSYEQYF
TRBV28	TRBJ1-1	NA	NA	TGTGCCAGCAGTAAGCTCACTGAAGCTTTCTTT	CASSKLTEAFF
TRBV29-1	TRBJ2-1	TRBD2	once	TGCAGCGTTGGGGGAGGGTACTCCTACAATGAGCAGTTCTTC	CSVGGGYSYNEQFF
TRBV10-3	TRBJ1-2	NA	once	TGTGCCACCACGTCCGGGACACTGTACACCTTC	CATTSGTLYTF
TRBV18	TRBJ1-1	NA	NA	TGTGCCAGCTCACCACCGGGCGGGGGGAACACTGAAGCTTTCTTT	CASSPPGGGNTEAFF
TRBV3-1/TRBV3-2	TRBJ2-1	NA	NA	TGTGCCAGCAGCCAAGATGCCCGGGTGTGGGATGAGCAGTTCTTC	CASSQDARVWDEQFF
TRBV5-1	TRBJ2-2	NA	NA	TGCGCCAGCAGCTTGGGATTTAGCGCGAACACCGGGGAGCTGTTTTTT	CASSLGFSANTGELFF
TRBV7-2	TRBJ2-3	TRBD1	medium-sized	TGTGCCAGCAGCTTAAGGGGGCGAGATACGCAGTATTTT	CASSLRGRDTQYF
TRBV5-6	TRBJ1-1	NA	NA	TGTGCCAGCAGCTTGGATGGGGCAGGGGAATGGGCTGAAGCTTTCTTT	CASSLDGAGEWAEAFF
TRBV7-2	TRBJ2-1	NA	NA	TGTGCCAGCAGCCAAACGGGAGTTTCTGAGCAGTTCTTC	CASSQTGVSEQFF
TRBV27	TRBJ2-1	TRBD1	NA	TGTGCCAGCAGTTTACGGACAGGAAACTACAATGAGCAGTTCTTC	CASSLRTGNYNEQFF
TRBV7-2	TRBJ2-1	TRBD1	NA	TGTGCCAGCAGCCTCTGGACAGGGGACCATGAGCAGTTCTTC	CASSLWTGDHEQFF